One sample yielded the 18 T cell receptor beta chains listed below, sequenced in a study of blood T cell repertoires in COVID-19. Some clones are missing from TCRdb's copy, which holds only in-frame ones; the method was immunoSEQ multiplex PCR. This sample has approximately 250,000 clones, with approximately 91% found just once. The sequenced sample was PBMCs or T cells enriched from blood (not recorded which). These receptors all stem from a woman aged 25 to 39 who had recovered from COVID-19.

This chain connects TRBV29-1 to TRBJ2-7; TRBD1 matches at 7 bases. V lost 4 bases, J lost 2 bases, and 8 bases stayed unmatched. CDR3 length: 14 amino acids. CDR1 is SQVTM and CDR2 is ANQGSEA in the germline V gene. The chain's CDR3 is CSVVPDRATYEQYF. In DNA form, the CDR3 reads TGCAGCGTTGTTCCTGACAGGGCTACCTACGAGCAGTACTTC.

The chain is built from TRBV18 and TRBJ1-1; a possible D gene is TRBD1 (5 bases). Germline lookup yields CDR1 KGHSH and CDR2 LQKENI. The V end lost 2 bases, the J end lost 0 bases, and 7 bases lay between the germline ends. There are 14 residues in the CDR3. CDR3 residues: CASSPGAVNTEAFF. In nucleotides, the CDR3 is TGTGCCAGCTCACCAGGGGCTGTGAACACTGAAGCTTTCTTT.

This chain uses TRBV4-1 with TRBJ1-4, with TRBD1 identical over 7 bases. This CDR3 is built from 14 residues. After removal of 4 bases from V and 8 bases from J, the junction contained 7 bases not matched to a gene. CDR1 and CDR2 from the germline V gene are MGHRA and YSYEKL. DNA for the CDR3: TGCGCCAGCAGCCGTGGACAGGAAAACGAAAAACTGTTTTTT. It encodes CASSRGQENEKLFF.

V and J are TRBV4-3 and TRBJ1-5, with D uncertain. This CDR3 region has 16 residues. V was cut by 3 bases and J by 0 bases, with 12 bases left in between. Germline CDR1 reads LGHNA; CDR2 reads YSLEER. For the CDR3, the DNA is TGCGCCAGCAGCCAGAGGCTCCGGGATAGCAATCAGCCCCAGCATTTT. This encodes CASSQRLRDSNQPQHF.

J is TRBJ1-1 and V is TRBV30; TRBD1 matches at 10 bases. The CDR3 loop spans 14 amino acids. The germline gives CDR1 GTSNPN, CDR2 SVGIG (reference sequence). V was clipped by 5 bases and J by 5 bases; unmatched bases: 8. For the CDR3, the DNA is TGTGCCTGGGGCCGGACAGGGGGACGGACTGAAGCTTTCTTT. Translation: CAWGRTGGRTEAFF.

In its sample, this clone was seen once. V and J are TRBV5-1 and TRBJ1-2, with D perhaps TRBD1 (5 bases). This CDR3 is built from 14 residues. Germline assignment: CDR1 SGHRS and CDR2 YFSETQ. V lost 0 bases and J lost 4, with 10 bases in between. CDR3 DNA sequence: TGCGCCAGCAGCTTGGCCCAGGGATTCTATGGCTACACCTTC. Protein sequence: CASSLAQGFYGYTF.

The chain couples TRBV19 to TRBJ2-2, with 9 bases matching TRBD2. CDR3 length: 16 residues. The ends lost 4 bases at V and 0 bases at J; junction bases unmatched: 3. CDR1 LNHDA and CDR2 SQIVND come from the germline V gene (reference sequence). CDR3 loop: CASSTSGGSNTGELFF. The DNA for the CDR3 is TGTGCCAGTAGTACGAGCGGGGGGTCGAACACCGGGGAGCTGTTTTTT.

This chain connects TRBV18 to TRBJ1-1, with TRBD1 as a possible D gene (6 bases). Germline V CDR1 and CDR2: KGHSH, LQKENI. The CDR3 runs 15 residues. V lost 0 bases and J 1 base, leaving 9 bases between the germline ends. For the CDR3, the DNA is TGTGCCAGCTCACCACCGGGACACCCGAACACTGAAGCTTTCTTT. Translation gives CASSPPGHPNTEAFF. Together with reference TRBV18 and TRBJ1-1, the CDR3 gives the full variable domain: NAGVMQNPRHLVRRRGQEARLRCSPMKGHSHVYWYRQLPEEGLKFMVYLQKENIIDESGMPKERFSAEFPKEGPSILRIQQVVRGDSAAYFCASSPPGHPNTEAFFGQGTRLTVV.

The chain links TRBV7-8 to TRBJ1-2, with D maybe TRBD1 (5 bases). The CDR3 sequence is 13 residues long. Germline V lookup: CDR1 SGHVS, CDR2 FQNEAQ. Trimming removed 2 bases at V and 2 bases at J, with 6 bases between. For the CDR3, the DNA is TGTGCCAGCAGCTTAAGGGGAAACTATGGCTACACCTTC. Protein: CASSLRGNYGYTF.

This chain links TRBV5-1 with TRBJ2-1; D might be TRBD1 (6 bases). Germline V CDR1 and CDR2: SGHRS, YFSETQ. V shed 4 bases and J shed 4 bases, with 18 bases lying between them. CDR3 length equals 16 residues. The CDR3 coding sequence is TGCGCCAGCAGCCCGTCTCCGACAGGTCCATACAATGAGCAGTTCTTC. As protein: CASSPSPTGPYNEQFF.

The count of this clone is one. The chain's CDR3 is CSVHRQGKRDGYTF. Written as DNA, the CDR3 is TGCAGCGTTCACCGACAGGGGAAACGGGATGGCTACACCTTC. The chain employs TRBV29-1 and TRBJ1-2, with TRBD1 matching 8 bases. Trimming took 5 bases from V and 6 from J; bases not matched to a gene: 11. The CDR3 consists of 14 residues. CDR1 SQVTM and CDR2 ANQGSEA come from the germline V gene.

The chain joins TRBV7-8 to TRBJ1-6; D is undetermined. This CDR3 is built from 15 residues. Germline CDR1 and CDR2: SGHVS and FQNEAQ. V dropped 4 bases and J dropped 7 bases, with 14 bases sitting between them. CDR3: CASSSLEGGNSPLHF. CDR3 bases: TGTGCCAGCAGCTCCCTAGAGGGTGGCAATTCACCCCTCCACTTT.

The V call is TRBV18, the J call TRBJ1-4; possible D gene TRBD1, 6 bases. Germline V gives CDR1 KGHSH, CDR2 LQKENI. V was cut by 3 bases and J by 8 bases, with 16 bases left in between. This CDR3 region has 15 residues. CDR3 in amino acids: CASSPKAGADEKLFF. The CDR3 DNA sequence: TGTGCCAGCTCACCTAAGGCAGGGGCCGACGAAAAACTGTTTTTT.

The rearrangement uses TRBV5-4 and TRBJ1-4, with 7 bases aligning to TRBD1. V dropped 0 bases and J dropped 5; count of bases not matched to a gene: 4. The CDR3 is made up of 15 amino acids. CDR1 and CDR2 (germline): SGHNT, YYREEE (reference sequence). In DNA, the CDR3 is TGTGCCAGCAGCTTGGATAACAGGGGAAATGAAAAACTGTTTTTT. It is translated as CASSLDNRGNEKLFF.

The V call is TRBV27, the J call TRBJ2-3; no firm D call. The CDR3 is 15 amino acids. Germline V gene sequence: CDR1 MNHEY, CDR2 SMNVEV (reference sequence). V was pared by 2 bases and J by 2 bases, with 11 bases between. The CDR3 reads CASSLRVTHTDTQYF. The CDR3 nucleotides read TGTGCCAGCAGTTTACGGGTTACCCACACAGATACGCAGTATTTT.

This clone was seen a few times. CDR3 residues: CASSQDSRQGGQPQHF. As DNA, the CDR3 is TGTGCCAGCAGCCAAGATAGCCGACAGGGTGGTCAGCCCCAGCATTTT. The chain employs TRBV14 and TRBJ1-5; 7 nucleotides agree with TRBD1. In germline, CDR1 is SGHDN, CDR2 FVKESK. V shed 0 bases, J shed 6 bases, and the junction held 8 bases outside the gene matches. The CDR3 is 16 amino acids.

The CDR3 region is CASSGGTGSTYEQYF. The CDR3 DNA reads TGTGCCAGCAGCGGGGGGACAGGGTCAACCTACGAGCAGTACTTC. The genes are TRBV9 and TRBJ2-7; 9 positions agree with TRBD1. The CDR3 has 15 amino acids. Germline V lookup: CDR1 SGDLS, CDR2 YYNGEE. The trim removed 3 bases at V and 2 bases at J, leaving 6 bases unmatched. The full variable domain, completed using reference TRBV9 and TRBJ2-7, is DSGVTQTPKHLITATGQRVTLRCSPRSGDLSVYWYQQSLDQGLQFLIQYYNGEERAKGNILERFSAQQFPDLHSELNLSSLELGDSALYFCASSGGTGSTYEQYFGPGTRLTVT.

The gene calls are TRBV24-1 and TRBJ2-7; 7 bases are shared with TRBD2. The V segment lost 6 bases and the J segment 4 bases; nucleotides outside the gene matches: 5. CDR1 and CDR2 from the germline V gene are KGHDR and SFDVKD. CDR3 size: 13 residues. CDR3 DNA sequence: TGTGCCACCAGTCCTGGGGGGGATTACGAGCAGTACTTC. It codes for CATSPGGDYEQYF.